Each of the 20 T cell receptor beta chains below was sequenced from the same sample in a study of early stage breast cancer tumors. Data came from immunoSEQ multiplex PCR; TCRdb stores just in-frame clones and leaves some out. The sample shows some 5,000 clones, 70% of them seen only once. Sequenced sample: normal breast tissue next to the tumor. These receptors were taken from a person aged 55 to 75 with breast cancer.

This chain joins TRBV27 and TRBJ1-1; 10 nucleotides agree with TRBD1. The CDR3 consists of 14 residues. The J segment lost 11 bases and the V segment lost 5 bases, leaving 11 bases of the junction unmatched. Germline CDR1 MNHEY, CDR2 SMNVEV (reference sequence). CDR3 protein: CASSPPGQGFGAFF. In DNA form, the CDR3 reads TGTGCCAGCAGTCCGCCGGGACAGGGGTTCGGCGCTTTCTTT.

The chain carries TRBV6-1 and TRBJ1-5; the D gene is possibly TRBD1 (6 bases). The V and J ends lost 5 bases and 9 bases respectively, with 20 bases between them. The CDR3 extends over 15 amino acids. The germline V gene encodes CDR1 MNHNS and CDR2 SASEGT. The CDR3 DNA sequence: TGTGCCAGCAGTCCTACAGGGCAGGGACTTGGGCCCCAGCATTTT. It translates to CASSPTGQGLGPQHF.

Turning to this clone: Other DNA sequences in the same sample also yield this CDR3. The V gene is TRBV28, the J gene TRBJ2-1; no reliable D call. Trimming removed 3 bases at V and 8 bases at J, with 5 bases between. The germline CDR1 and CDR2 sequences are MDHEN and SYDVKM. The length of the CDR3 is 11 residues. The CDR3 region is CASSFRDEQFF. Here the CDR3 DNA reads TGTGCCAGCAGTTTCCGTGATGAGCAGTTCTTC.

This clone ranks as large. The rearrangement links TRBV29-1 to TRBJ2-5, with TRBD1 matching over 9 bases. The CDR3 consists of 13 residues. V was pared by 3 bases and J by 7 bases, with 6 bases of the junction left unmatched. Germline CDR1 SQVTM, CDR2 ANQGSEA. CDR3 coding DNA: TGCAGCGTTGACGACAGGGGGGTAGGGACCCAGTACTTC. This gives the protein CSVDDRGVGTQYF.

This chain uses TRBV18 with TRBJ2-3; 8 bases line up with TRBD1. The J segment lost 4 bases and the V segment lost 3 bases, leaving 3 bases of the junction unmatched. The CDR3 contains 14 residues. The germline V gene encodes CDR1 KGHSH and CDR2 LQKENI. CDR3 loop: CASSPSRGPDTQYF. The CDR3 nucleotides read TGTGCCAGCTCACCTTCCAGGGGGCCAGATACGCAGTATTTT.

The chain is built from TRBV6-1 and TRBJ2-7, with a possible D match to TRBD2 (6 bases). The ends were cut back, 4 bases at V and 0 bases at J, with 7 bases in the middle. The germline V gene has CDR1 MNHNS and CDR2 SASEGT. The CDR3 is made up of 13 amino acids. This CDR3 is CASSVGSSYEQYF. DNA of the CDR3: TGTGCCAGCAGTGTCGGGAGCTCCTACGAGCAGTACTTC.

The chain employs TRBV2 and TRBJ1-5; D is undetermined. The CDR3 contains 15 residues. V lost 4 bases and J lost 0, with 10 bases in between. The germline gives CDR1 SNHLY, CDR2 FYNNEI. CDR3 region: CASSGGTVSNQPQHF. The CDR3 region has the DNA TGTGCCAGCAGTGGGGGAACGGTTAGCAATCAGCCCCAGCATTTT.

This clone was picked up a small number of times. The V gene is TRBV18, the J gene TRBJ2-2; D not resolved. The CDR3 runs to 14 residues. Germline V gives CDR1 KGHSH, CDR2 LQKENI. Trimming cost V 2 bases and J 5 bases, with 9 bases left between them. Here the CDR3 DNA reads TGTGCCAGCTCACCAATCCCCCGGACCGGGGAGCTGTTTTTT. Translating it yields CASSPIPRTGELFF.

The chain links TRBV5-6 to TRBJ1-3, with D perhaps matching TRBD1 (6 bases). Germline V gene data show CDR1 as SGHDT and CDR2 as YYEEEE. Trimming stripped 0 bases from V and 0 bases from J, with 16 bases between. This CDR3 has 18 amino acids. CDR3 loop: CASSLGVTGRTSGNTIYF. The CDR3 region has the DNA TGTGCCAGCAGCTTGGGGGTTACAGGGAGGACCTCTGGAAACACCATATATTTT.

The J gene is TRBJ2-7, the V gene TRBV9; the D gene could be TRBD1 or TRBD2 (6 bases each). CDR1 is SGDLS, CDR2 YYNGEE, per germline. The CDR3 is made up of 15 amino acids. Trimming left V 2 bases short and J 3 bases short, with 15 bases between. The CDR3 region is CASSVMGGQFYEQYF. DNA for the CDR3: TGTGCCAGCAGCGTCATGGGGGGCCAGTTCTACGAGCAGTACTTC.

This clone occurred a few times. This chain links TRBV5-8 with TRBJ1-3; D is ambiguous. V was pared by 4 bases and J by 4 bases, with 12 bases between. The length of the CDR3 is 14 residues. Germline values: CDR1 SGHTS, CDR2 YDEGEE. The CDR3 reads CASSPFWTGNTIYF. The CDR3 DNA follows: TGTGCCAGCAGCCCTTTTTGGACGGGAAACACCATATATTTT.

The chain recombines TRBV18 with TRBJ1-1, with D perhaps TRBD1 (6 bases). V was shortened by 3 bases and J by 0 bases, with 14 bases between the two germline ends. Germline V gene data show CDR1 as KGHSH and CDR2 as LQKENI. This CDR3 region has 16 residues. The chain's CDR3 is CASSPQPTGVNTEAFF. CDR3 in DNA: TGTGCCAGCTCACCGCAGCCGACAGGTGTGAACACTGAAGCTTTCTTT. The whole variable domain, remainder taken from reference TRBV18 and TRBJ1-1, is NAGVMQNPRHLVRRRGQEARLRCSPMKGHSHVYWYRQLPEEGLKFMVYLQKENIIDESGMPKERFSAEFPKEGPSILRIQQVVRGDSAAYFCASSPQPTGVNTEAFFGQGTRLTVV.

The V call is TRBV7-8, the J call TRBJ2-3; 8 nucleotides line up with TRBD2. Trimming at V came to 1 base and at J to 2 bases, leaving 5 bases not matched to a gene. CDR3 length: 16 amino acids. Germline V gene lookup returns CDR1 SGHVS and CDR2 FQNEAQ. The DNA for the CDR3 is TGTGCCAGCAGCTTAGGGGTAGCGGGATTCACAGATACGCAGTATTTT. It translates to CASSLGVAGFTDTQYF.

DNA for the CDR3: TGTGCCAGCAGTACCCGACAGGCTATCCCGGGGGAGCAGTACTTC. Translated, it gives CASSTRQAIPGEQYF. The chain combines TRBV6-6 with TRBJ2-7; maybe TRBD1 (6 bases). Germline V gene lookup returns CDR1 MNHNY and CDR2 SVGAGI (reference sequence). This CDR3 has 15 amino acids. V lost 5 bases to trimming and J lost 7 bases, with 21 bases between them.

This clone was observed a few times. The V call is TRBV29-1, the J call TRBJ1-3; D unresolved. V lost 6 bases and J lost 0, with 9 bases in between. The germline gives CDR1 SQVTM, CDR2 ANQGSEA. The CDR3 spans 13 residues. Written as DNA, the CDR3 is TGCAGCGTACACAGTAACTCTGGAAACACCATATATTTT. Translating it yields CSVHSNSGNTIYF.

The chain uses TRBV19 and TRBJ1-1, with TRBD1 as a possible D gene (5 bases). The V gene lost 9 bases and the J gene lost 4 bases, with 21 bases spanning the gap. Germline-derived CDR1 and CDR2 are LNHDA and SQIVND (reference sequence). CDR3 size: 15 residues. CDR3 amino acids: CARATGAGLVTEAFF. The CDR3 nucleotides read TGTGCCAGAGCTACTGGGGCGGGGTTGGTCACTGAAGCTTTCTTT.

In this sample, this clone is medium-sized. The chain carries TRBV5-5 and TRBJ2-1; the match to TRBD1 covers 8 bases. This CDR3 is built from 14 residues. Per the germline V gene, CDR1 is SGHKS and CDR2 is YYEKEE (reference sequence). V shed 7 bases, J shed 5 bases, and the junction held 8 bases outside the gene matches. CDR3 nucleotides: TGTGCCAGCGGCCGCCGGACAGGGAACAATGAGCAGTTCTTC. As protein: CASGRRTGNNEQFF.

There are a few counts of this clone. The chain carries TRBV6-5 and TRBJ1-5; 7 bases match TRBD1. The V and J ends lost 10 bases and 0 bases, in that order; junction bases with no gene match: 6. CDR3 size: 14 residues. CDR1 and CDR2 from the germline V gene are MNHEY and SVGAGI. CDR3 sequence reads: CATQQGSSNQPQHF. DNA of the CDR3: TGTGCCACCCAACAGGGGTCTAGCAATCAGCCCCAGCATTTT.

The chain uses TRBV7-9 and TRBJ1-6; TRBD1 is a possible D gene (5 bases). Germline values: CDR1 SEHNR, CDR2 FQNEAQ (reference sequence). The CDR3 consists of 12 residues. Deletions cut 4 bases from V and 13 bases from J, with 11 bases between. In nucleotides, the CDR3 is TGTGCCAGCAGCTCTGACAGTTCTCCCCTCCACTTT. Residues: CASSSDSSPLHF.

Relative to its sample, this clone is large. CDR3 in DNA: TGTGCCAGCAGTGATGGCGCCTACGAGCAGTACTTC. Translated: CASSDGAYEQYF. The rearrangement joins TRBV28 to TRBJ2-7, with D unresolved. V lost 5 bases to trimming and J lost 2 bases, with 7 bases between them. Per the germline V gene, CDR1 is MDHEN and CDR2 is SYDVKM. The CDR3 spans 12 residues.